This TCR beta chain was captured by sequencing in a study of cytomegalovirus exposure and HLA in healthy donors. General study results and limits: CMV antigen specificity of a few CMV-associated chains was confirmed in vitro. The only immune exposure information that was available was CMV serostatus. In a later analysis, specific HLA alleles were associated with 15,000 to 20,000 TCR beta sequences at a 0.05 false discovery rate.

About this clone itself: Its antigen is currently unknown.

It was with 60 Vbeta and 13 Jbeta primers that the PCR ran. Assay: immunoSEQ multiplex PCR; the TCRdb copy retains only in-frame clones and omits some. Among roughly 130,000 clones listed, around three quarters were seen once. Trimming shortened V by 5 bases and J by 0 bases, and 11 bases separated the two germline ends. CDR1 SGHTA and CDR2 FQGNSA come from the germline V gene. This CDR3 is built from 15 residues. The sequence was obtained from a man aged 25 to 45 in good health and CMV-seronegative. The sample was PBMCs. This chain uses TRBV7-2 with TRBJ1-3, with D possibly being TRBD1 (5 bases). The CDR3 sequence is CASSITGDSGNTIYF. The CDR3 DNA reads as TGTGCCAGCAGCATAACAGGAGACTCTGGAAACACCATATATTTT.